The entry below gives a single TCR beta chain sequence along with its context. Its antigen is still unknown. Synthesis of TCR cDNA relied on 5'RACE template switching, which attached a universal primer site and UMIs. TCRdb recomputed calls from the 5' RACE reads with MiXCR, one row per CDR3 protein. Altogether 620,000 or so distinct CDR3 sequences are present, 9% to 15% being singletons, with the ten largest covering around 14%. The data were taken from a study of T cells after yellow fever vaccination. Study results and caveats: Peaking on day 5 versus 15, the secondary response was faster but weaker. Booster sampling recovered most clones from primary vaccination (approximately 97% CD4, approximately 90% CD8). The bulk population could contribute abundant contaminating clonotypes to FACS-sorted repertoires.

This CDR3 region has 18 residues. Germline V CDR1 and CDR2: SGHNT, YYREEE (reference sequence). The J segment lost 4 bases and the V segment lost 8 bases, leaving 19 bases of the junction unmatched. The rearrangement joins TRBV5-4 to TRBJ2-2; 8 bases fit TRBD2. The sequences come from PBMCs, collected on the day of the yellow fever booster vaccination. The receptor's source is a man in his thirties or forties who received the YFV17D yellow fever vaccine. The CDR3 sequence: CASTSSGQTIRATGELFF. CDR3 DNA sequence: TGTGCCAGTACCTCTAGCGGGCAAACGATCAGAGCCACCGGGGAGCTGTTTTTT.